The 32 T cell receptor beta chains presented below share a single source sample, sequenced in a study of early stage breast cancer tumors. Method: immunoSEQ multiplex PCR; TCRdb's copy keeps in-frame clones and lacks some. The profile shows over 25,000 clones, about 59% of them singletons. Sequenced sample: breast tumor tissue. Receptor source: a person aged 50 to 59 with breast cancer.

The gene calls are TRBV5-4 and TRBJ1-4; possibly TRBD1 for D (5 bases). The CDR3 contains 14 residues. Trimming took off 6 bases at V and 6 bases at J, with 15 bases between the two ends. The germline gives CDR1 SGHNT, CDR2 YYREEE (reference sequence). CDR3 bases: TGTGCCAGCACAAACGGGACCAGCGATGAAAAACTGTTTTTT. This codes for CASTNGTSDEKLFF.

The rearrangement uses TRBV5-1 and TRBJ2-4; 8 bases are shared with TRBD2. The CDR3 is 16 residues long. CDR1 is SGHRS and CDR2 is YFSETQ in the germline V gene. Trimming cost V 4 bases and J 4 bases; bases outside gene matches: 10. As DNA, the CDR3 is TGCGCCAGCAGCCCCGGACTAGCCGAGGGGAAAAACATTCAGTACTTC. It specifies CASSPGLAEGKNIQYF.

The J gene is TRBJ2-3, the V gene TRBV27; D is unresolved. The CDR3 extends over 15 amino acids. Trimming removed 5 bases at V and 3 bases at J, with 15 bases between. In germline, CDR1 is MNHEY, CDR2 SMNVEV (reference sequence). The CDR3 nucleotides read TGTGCCAGCAGTCCAGCAGGTGGGCTTACAGATACGCAGTATTTT. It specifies CASSPAGGLTDTQYF.

The CDR3 DNA reads as TGTGCCAGCAGCCCCTCCTGGGGCGGGACGGAGACCCAGTACTTC. Amino acids: CASSPSWGGTETQYF. J is TRBJ2-5 and V is TRBV5-8; tentative D call: TRBD2 (6 bases). The CDR3 length is 15 residues. The V gene's germline CDR1 is SGHTS and CDR2 YDEGEE. V shed 4 bases and J shed 5 bases, with 18 bases lying between them. The full variable domain, in which reference TRBV5-8 and TRBJ2-5 provide the parts outside the CDR3, is EAGVTQSPTHLIKTRGQQATLRCSPISGHTSVYWYQQALGLGLQFLLWYDEGEERNRGNFPPRFSGRQFPNYSSELNVNALELEDSALYLCASSPSWGGTETQYFGPGTRLLVL.

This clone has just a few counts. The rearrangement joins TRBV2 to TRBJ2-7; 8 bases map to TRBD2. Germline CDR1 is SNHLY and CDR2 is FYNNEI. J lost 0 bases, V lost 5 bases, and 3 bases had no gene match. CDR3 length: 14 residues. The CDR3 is CASSTSGSSYEQYF. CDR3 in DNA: TGTGCCAGCAGTACAAGCGGGAGCTCCTACGAGCAGTACTTC.

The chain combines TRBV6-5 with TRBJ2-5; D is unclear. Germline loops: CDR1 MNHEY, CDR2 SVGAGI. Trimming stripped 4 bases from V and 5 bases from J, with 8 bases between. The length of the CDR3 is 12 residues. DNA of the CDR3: TGTGCCAGCAGTTGGGGAAGGGAGACCCAGTACTTC. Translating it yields CASSWGRETQYF.

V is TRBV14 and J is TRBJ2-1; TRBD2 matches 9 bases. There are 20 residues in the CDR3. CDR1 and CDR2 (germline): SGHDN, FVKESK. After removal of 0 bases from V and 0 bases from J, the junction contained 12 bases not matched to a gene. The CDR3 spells CASSQDRGASGTHSYNEQFF. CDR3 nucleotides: TGTGCCAGCAGCCAAGATCGAGGTGCTAGCGGGACCCACTCCTACAATGAGCAGTTCTTC.

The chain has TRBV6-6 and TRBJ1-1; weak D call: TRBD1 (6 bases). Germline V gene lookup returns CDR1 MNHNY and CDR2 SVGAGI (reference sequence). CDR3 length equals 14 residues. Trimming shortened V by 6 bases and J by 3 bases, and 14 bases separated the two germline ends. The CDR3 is CASSHREGDTEAFF. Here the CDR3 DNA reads TGTGCCAGCAGCCACAGGGAAGGGGACACTGAAGCTTTCTTT.

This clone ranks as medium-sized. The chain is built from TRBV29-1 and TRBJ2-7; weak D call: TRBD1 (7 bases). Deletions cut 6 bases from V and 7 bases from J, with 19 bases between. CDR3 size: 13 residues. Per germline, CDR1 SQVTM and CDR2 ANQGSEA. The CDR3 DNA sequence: TGCAGCGTCGCGAGACAGGGAGGTTTGGAGCAGTACTTC. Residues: CSVARQGGLEQYF.

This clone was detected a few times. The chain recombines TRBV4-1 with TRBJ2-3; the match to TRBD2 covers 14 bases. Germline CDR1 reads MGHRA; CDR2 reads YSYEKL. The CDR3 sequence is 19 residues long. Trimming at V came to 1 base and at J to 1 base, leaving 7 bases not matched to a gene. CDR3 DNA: TGCGCCAGCAGCCAAGCGGGACTAGCGGGAGTCGGGGGCACAGATACGCAGTATTTT. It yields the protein CASSQAGLAGVGGTDTQYF.

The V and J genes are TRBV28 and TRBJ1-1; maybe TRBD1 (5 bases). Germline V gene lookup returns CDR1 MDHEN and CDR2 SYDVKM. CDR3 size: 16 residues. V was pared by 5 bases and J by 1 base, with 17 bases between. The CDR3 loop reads CASSGREGRGNTEAFF. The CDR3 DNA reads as TGTGCCAGCAGTGGCCGGGAGGGTAGGGGGAACACTGAAGCTTTCTTT.

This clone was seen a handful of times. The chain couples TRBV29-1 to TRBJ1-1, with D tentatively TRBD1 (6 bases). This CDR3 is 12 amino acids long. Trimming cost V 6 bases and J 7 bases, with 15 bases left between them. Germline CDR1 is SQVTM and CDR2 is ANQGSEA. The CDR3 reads CSVARGEGEAFF. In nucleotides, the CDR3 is TGCAGCGTAGCTAGGGGGGAGGGTGAAGCTTTCTTT.

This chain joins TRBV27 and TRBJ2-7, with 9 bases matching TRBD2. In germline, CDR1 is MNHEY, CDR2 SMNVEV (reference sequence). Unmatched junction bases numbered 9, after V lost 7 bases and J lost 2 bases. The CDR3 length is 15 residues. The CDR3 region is CASNRGGLAAYEQYF. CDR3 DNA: TGTGCCAGCAATAGGGGGGGACTAGCTGCCTACGAGCAGTACTTC.

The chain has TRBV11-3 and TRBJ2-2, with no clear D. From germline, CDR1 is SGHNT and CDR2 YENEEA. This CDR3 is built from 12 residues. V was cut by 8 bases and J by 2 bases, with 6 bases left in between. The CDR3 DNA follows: TGTGCCAGCGCCCCAAACACCGGGGAGCTGTTTTTT. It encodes CASAPNTGELFF. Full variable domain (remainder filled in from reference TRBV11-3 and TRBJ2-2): EAGVVQSPRYKIIEKKQPVAFWCNPISGHNTLYWYLQNLGQGPELLIRYENEEAVDDSQLPKDRFSAERLKGVDSTLKIQPAELGDSAVYLCASAPNTGELFFGEGSRLTVL.

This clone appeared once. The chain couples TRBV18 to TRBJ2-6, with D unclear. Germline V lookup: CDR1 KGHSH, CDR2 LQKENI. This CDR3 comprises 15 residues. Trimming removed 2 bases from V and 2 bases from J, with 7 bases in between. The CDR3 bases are TGTGCCAGCTCACCATCTTCTACTGGGGCCAACGTCCTGACTTTC. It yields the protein CASSPSSTGANVLTF.

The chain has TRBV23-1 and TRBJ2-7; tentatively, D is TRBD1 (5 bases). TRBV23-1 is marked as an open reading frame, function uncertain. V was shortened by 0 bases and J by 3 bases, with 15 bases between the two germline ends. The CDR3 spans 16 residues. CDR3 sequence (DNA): TGCGCCAGCAGTCAATCGGTCCGTAGGGGCGGCTACGAGCAGTACTTC. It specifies CASSQSVRRGGYEQYF.

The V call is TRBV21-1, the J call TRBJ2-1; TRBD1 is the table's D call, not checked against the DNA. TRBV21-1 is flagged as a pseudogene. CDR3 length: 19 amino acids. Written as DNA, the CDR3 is TGTGCCAGCAGCAAAGGCAACGGCATTCAGGGGGCGCGTTACAATGAGCAGTTCTTC. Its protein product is CASSKGNGIQGARYNEQFF.

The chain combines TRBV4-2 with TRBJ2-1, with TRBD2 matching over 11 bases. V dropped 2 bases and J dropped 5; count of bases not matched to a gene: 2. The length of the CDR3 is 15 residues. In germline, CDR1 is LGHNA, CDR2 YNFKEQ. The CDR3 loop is CASSQLAGGNNEQFF. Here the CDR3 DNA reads TGTGCCAGCAGCCAACTAGCGGGAGGAAACAATGAGCAGTTCTTC.

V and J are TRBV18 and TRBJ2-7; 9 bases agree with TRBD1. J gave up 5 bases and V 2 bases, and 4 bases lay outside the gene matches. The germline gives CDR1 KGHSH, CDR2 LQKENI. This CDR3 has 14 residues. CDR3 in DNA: TGTGCCAGCTCACCATACGGACAGGGGCACGAGCAGTACTTC. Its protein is CASSPYGQGHEQYF.

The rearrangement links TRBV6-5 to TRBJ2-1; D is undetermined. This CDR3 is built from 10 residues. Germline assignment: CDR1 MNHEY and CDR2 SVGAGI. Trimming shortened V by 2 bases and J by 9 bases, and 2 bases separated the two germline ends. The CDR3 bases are TGTGCCAGCAGTTACGTTGAGCAGTTCTTC. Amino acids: CASSYVEQFF.

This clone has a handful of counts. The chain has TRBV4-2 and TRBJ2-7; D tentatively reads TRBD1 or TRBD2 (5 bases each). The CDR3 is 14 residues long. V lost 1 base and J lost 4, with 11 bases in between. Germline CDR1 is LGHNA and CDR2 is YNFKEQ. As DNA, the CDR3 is TGTGCCAGCAGCCAAGCCGGGGCGAGGTACGAGCAGTACTTC. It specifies CASSQAGARYEQYF.

CDR3 protein: CASSLGGVGAQQFF. The CDR3 coding sequence is TGTGCCAGCAGCTTAGGCGGAGTTGGGGCACAGCAGTTCTTC. V gene TRBV11-3 combines with J gene TRBJ2-1, with a tentative D call TRBD1 (5 bases). The ends were cut back, 1 base at V and 11 bases at J, with 15 bases in the middle. CDR1 and CDR2 (germline): SGHNT, YENEEA. The CDR3 length is 14 residues.

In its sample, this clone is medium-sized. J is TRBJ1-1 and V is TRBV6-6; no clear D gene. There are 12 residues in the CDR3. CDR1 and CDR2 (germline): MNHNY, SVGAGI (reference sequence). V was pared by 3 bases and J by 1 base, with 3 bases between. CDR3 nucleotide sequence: TGTGCCAGCAGTTATACGAACACTGAAGCTTTCTTT. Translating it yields CASSYTNTEAFF.

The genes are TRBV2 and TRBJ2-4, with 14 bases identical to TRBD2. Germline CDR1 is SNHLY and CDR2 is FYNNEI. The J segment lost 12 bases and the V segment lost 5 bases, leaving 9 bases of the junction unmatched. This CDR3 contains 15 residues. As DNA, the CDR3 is TGTGCCAGCAGTCGGACTAGCGGGAGGCCACCCTATCAGTACTTC. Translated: CASSRTSGRPPYQYF.

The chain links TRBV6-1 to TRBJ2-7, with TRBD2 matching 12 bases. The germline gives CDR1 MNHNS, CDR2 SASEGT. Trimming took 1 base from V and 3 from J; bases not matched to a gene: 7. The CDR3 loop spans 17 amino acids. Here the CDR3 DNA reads TGTGCCAGCAGTGAAGGACTAGCGGGAGAGAGGTTCTACGAGCAGTACTTC. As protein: CASSEGLAGERFYEQYF.

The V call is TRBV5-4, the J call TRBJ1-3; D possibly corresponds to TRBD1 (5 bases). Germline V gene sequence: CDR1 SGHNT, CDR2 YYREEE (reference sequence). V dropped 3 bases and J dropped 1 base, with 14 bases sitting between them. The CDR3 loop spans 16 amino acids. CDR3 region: CASSSQVRGSGNTIYF. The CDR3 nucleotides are TGTGCCAGCAGCTCCCAAGTCCGGGGGTCTGGAAACACCATATATTTT.

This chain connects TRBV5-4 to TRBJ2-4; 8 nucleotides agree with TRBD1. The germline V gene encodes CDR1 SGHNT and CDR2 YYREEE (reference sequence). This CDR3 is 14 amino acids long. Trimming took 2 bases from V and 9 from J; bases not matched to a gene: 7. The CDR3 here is CASSFGQGAGIQYF. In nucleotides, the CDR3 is TGTGCCAGCAGCTTCGGACAGGGCGCGGGCATTCAGTACTTC.

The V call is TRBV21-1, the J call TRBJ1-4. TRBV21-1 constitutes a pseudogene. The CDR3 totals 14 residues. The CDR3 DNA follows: TGTGCCAGCAGCAGGACGGGGGTGGATGAAAAACTGTTTTTT. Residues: CASSRTGVDEKLFF.

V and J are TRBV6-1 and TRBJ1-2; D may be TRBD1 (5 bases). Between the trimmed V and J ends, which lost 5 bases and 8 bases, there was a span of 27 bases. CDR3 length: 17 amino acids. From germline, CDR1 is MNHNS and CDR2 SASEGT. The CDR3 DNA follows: TGTGCCAGCAGTAAAGGAGTGGGGCAGGGCAGAAGTCGGGGCTACACCTTC. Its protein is CASSKGVGQGRSRGYTF.

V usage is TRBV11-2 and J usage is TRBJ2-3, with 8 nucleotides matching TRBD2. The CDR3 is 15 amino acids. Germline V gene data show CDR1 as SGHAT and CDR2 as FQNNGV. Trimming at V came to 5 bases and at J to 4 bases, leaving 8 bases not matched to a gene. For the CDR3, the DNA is TGTGCCAGCAGCCGCACGACTAGCGTCGCAGATACGCAGTATTTT. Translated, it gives CASSRTTSVADTQYF.

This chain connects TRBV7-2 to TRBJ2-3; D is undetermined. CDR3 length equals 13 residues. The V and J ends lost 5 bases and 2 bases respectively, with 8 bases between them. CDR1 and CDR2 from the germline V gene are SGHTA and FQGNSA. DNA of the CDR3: TGTGCCAGCAGCACGACTTACACAGATACGCAGTATTTT. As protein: CASSTTYTDTQYF.

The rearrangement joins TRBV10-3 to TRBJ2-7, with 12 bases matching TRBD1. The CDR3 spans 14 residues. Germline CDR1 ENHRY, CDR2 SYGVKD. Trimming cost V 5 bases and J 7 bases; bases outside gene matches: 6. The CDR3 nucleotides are TGTGCCATCAGTCCCGGGACAGGGGGCTGGGAGCAGTACTTC. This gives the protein CAISPGTGGWEQYF.